A single sample gave rise to the 22 T cell receptor beta chains below, sequenced in a study of blood T cell repertoires in COVID-19 (dated by TCRdb to the early 2020s). The library was made by the immunoSEQ multiplex PCR assay. TCRdb took over this immuneACCESS table, retaining in-frame rearrangements with V and J assigned. Such tables are incomplete; in checked studies, under half of the missing clones stem from an unresolved V gene, and the remainder is unexplained. The table for this sample lists about 69,000 clones; roughly 73% of them were counted only once. The ten biggest clones cover more than 40% of the sample. Sequences were obtained from peripheral blood. All receptors derive from a human donor in a cohort sampled during active COVID-19.

The chain recombines TRBV18 with TRBJ2-3; D may be TRBD1 (6 bases). There are 16 residues in the CDR3. Germline V gene sequence: CDR1 KGHSH, CDR2 LQKENI. V lost 1 base and J lost 1, with 12 bases in between. CDR3 in DNA: TGTGCCAGCTCACCACGAGGGGGTGGAGGCACAGATACGCAGTATTTT. It codes for CASSPRGGGGTDTQYF. The whole variable domain, remainder taken from reference TRBV18 and TRBJ2-3, is NAGVMQNPRHLVRRRGQEARLRCSPMKGHSHVYWYRQLPEEGLKFMVYLQKENIIDESGMPKERFSAEFPKEGPSILRIQQVVRGDSAAYFCASSPRGGGGTDTQYFGPGTRLTVL.

The rearrangement uses TRBV5-1 and TRBJ1-5; TRBD1 is a possible D gene (5 bases). Germline CDR1 SGHRS, CDR2 YFSETQ. The CDR3 spans 15 residues. Trimming removed 0 bases from V and 0 bases from J, with 7 bases in between. The CDR3 nucleotides are TGCGCCAGCAGCTTGGAGGGGATTAGCAATCAGCCCCAGCATTTT. This gives the protein CASSLEGISNQPQHF.

The chain couples TRBV30 to TRBJ2-6, with D perhaps matching TRBD1 (5 bases). The CDR3 is 15 amino acids. Trimming took 8 bases from V and 0 from J, leaving 14 bases between them. Germline-derived CDR1 and CDR2 are GTSNPN and SVGIG (reference sequence). The CDR3 here is CAQGRGSSGANVLTF. The CDR3 coding sequence is TGTGCCCAGGGTAGGGGAAGCTCTGGGGCCAACGTCCTGACTTTC. The whole variable domain, filled in from reference TRBV30 and TRBJ2-6, reads SQTIHQWPATLVQPVGSPLSLECTVEGTSNPNLYWYRQAAGRGLQLLFYSVGIGQISSEVPQNLSASRPQDRQFILSSKKLLLSDSGFYLCAQGRGSSGANVLTFGAGSRLTVL.

The rearrangement links TRBV7-2 to TRBJ2-1; 9 bases fit TRBD2. V was clipped by 5 bases and J by 4 bases; unmatched bases: 6. From germline, CDR1 is SGHTA and CDR2 FQGNSA. This CDR3 has 15 amino acids. CDR3 loop: CASSLVGLAYNEQFF. The CDR3 nucleotides read TGTGCCAGCAGCCTGGTGGGACTAGCTTACAATGAGCAGTTCTTC.

V gene TRBV5-1 combines with J gene TRBJ2-1; D might be TRBD1 (5 bases). V lost 5 bases and J 4 bases, leaving 13 bases between the germline ends. CDR1 SGHRS and CDR2 YFSETQ come from the germline V gene. There are 14 residues in the CDR3. This CDR3 is CASRGPQPYNEQFF. CDR3 in DNA: TGCGCCAGCAGGGGGCCACAGCCATACAATGAGCAGTTCTTC.

This clone was counted only a few times. The rearrangement joins TRBV7-9 to TRBJ2-7; 8 bases align to TRBD1. Trimming took 4 bases from V and 5 from J; bases not matched to a gene: 7. This CDR3 has 14 amino acids. Germline V gene lookup returns CDR1 SEHNR and CDR2 FQNEAQ (reference sequence). CDR3 in DNA: TGTGCCAGCAGCTACTGGACAGGGTTCCACGAGCAGTACTTC. Its protein is CASSYWTGFHEQYF. Full variable domain (outside the CDR3, taken from reference TRBV7-9 and TRBJ2-7): DTGVSQNPRHKITKRGQNVTFRCDPISEHNRLYWYRQTLGQGPEFLTYFQNEAQLEKSRLLSDRFSAERPKGSFSTLEIQRTEQGDSAMYLCASSYWTGFHEQYFGPGTRLTVT.

The chain links TRBV23-1 to TRBJ1-2, with 7 bases lining up with TRBD1. TRBV23-1 is known as an ORF, though its function is uncertain. Losses at the gene ends were 0 bases for V and 0 bases for J; bases not matched to a gene: 10. The CDR3 runs 18 residues. The DNA of the CDR3 is TGCGCCAGCAGTCAATCGAGGGACAGTGCGACAGCTAACTATGGCTACACCTTC. Residues: CASSQSRDSATANYGYTF.

The chain uses TRBV18 and TRBJ2-5; tentatively, D is TRBD2 (6 bases). The CDR3 is made up of 14 amino acids. V lost 2 bases and J lost 4, with 11 bases in between. The germline gives CDR1 KGHSH, CDR2 LQKENI. This CDR3 reads CASSPVRGSETQYF. CDR3 nucleotide sequence: TGTGCCAGCTCACCAGTGCGGGGTTCAGAGACCCAGTACTTC.

This chain uses TRBV6-5 with TRBJ2-7, with 8 bases aligning to TRBD1. Germline V lookup: CDR1 MNHEY, CDR2 SVGAGI. V lost 9 bases to trimming and J lost 6 bases; unmatched junction nucleotides: 10. There are 13 residues in the CDR3. The CDR3: CARPRTGSGEQYF. As DNA, the CDR3 is TGTGCCAGACCCAGGACAGGGTCCGGCGAGCAGTACTTC.

This sequence joins TRBV28 and TRBJ1-3, with D uncertain. V lost 10 bases and J lost 2, with 6 bases in between. Per the germline V gene, CDR1 is MDHEN and CDR2 is SYDVKM. There are 11 residues in the CDR3. The CDR3 bases are TGTGCCACCCTTACTGGAAACACCATATATTTT. It encodes CATLTGNTIYF.

J is TRBJ1-5 and V is TRBV14; TRBD1 matches at 10 bases. V lost 3 bases to trimming and J lost 1 base; unmatched junction nucleotides: 6. The CDR3 has 17 residues. CDR1 and CDR2 (germline): SGHDN, FVKESK. The CDR3 protein is CASSQTGTGESNQPQHF. DNA of the CDR3: TGTGCCAGCAGCCAGACCGGGACAGGGGAAAGCAATCAGCCCCAGCATTTT.

This chain uses TRBV28 with TRBJ1-2; D is uncertain. Germline CDR1 and CDR2: MDHEN and SYDVKM. The CDR3 contains 12 residues. V was shortened by 3 bases and J by 3 bases, with 5 bases between the two germline ends. CDR3 bases: TGTGCCAGCAGTTTTACTGACTATGGCTACACCTTC. It translates to CASSFTDYGYTF.

V gene TRBV2 combines with J gene TRBJ2-5, with 11 positions matching TRBD1. Germline CDR1 reads SNHLY; CDR2 reads FYNNEI. V was pared by 4 bases and J by 5 bases, with 3 bases of the junction left unmatched. The CDR3 length is 14 residues. DNA for the CDR3: TGTGCCAGCAGTGGGACAGGGGGCGCGGAGACCCAGTACTTC. Its protein is CASSGTGGAETQYF.

The chain joins TRBV6-5 to TRBJ2-1, with a possible D match to TRBD1 (6 bases). Germline V gene data show CDR1 as MNHEY and CDR2 as SVGAGI. V was cut by 6 bases and J by 2 bases, with 14 bases left in between. The CDR3 has 15 amino acids. This CDR3 is CASSQRGTTYNEQFF. DNA of the CDR3: TGTGCCAGCAGCCAAAGGGGGACAACCTACAATGAGCAGTTCTTC.

The chain uses TRBV9 and TRBJ2-2; weak D call: TRBD2 (5 bases). The CDR3 length is 16 residues. V gave up 4 bases and J gave up 5 bases, with 18 bases separating them. Germline CDR1 and CDR2: SGDLS and YYNGEE. CDR3 sequence (DNA): TGTGCCAGCAGCCCCGAGTCGAGGCCGGGGACCGGGGAGCTGTTTTTT. Translating it yields CASSPESRPGTGELFF.

J is TRBJ2-7 and V is TRBV5-4; maybe TRBD1 (6 bases). There are 15 residues in the CDR3. V was cut by 1 base and J by 0 bases, with 11 bases left in between. Looked up from germline, CDR1 is SGHNT and CDR2 is YYREEE (reference sequence). The CDR3: CASSLSGAGSYEQYF. The CDR3 DNA follows: TGTGCCAGCAGCTTGTCAGGGGCGGGCTCCTACGAGCAGTACTTC.

This clone is a singleton in its sample. The CDR3 sequence: CASSQDFPSAGELFF. The CDR3 coding sequence is TGCGCCAGCAGCCAAGATTTCCCCTCGGCCGGGGAGCTGTTTTTT. V and J are TRBV4-1 and TRBJ2-2; D unclear. Germline V lookup: CDR1 MGHRA, CDR2 YSYEKL. Trimming cost V 0 bases and J 6 bases, with 11 bases left between them. This CDR3 contains 15 residues.

The chain uses TRBV6-6 and TRBJ1-2, with 7 positions matching TRBD1. This CDR3 comprises 13 residues. J was trimmed by 8 bases and V by 7 bases; bases with no gene match: 10. The germline V gene encodes CDR1 MNHNY and CDR2 SVGAGI (reference sequence). The CDR3 nucleotides are TGTGCCAGCACCCCCATACAGGGGAACGGCTACACCTTC. It translates to CASTPIQGNGYTF.

V is TRBV5-6 and J is TRBJ2-5; 7 bases are shared with TRBD1. The CDR3 loop spans 13 amino acids. V shed 4 bases and J 4 bases; nucleotides not matched to a gene: 4. Germline V gene sequence: CDR1 SGHDT, CDR2 YYEEEE. The CDR3 protein is CASSNDRAETQYF. CDR3 bases: TGTGCCAGCAGCAATGACAGGGCAGAGACCCAGTACTTC.

The chain combines TRBV6-5 with TRBJ1-5; 7 nucleotides align to TRBD1. Per the germline V gene, CDR1 is MNHEY and CDR2 is SVGAGI. The CDR3 totals 13 residues. The V segment lost 6 bases and the J segment 4 bases; nucleotides outside the gene matches: 3. The CDR3 sequence is CASSGDRNQPQHF. The CDR3 DNA reads as TGTGCCAGCAGCGGGGACAGAAATCAGCCCCAGCATTTT.

The V gene is TRBV6-5, the J gene TRBJ2-5; 7 nucleotides agree with TRBD1. V was pared by 6 bases and J by 8 bases, with 9 bases of the junction left unmatched. Germline CDR1 is MNHEY and CDR2 is SVGAGI. CDR3 size: 13 residues. The CDR3 DNA reads TGTGCCAGCAGCGTTAACAGGGGAGAAACCCAGTACTTC. This codes for CASSVNRGETQYF.

V and J are TRBV28 and TRBJ1-2; possible D gene TRBD1, 5 bases. The CDR3 extends over 14 amino acids. Germline CDR1 reads MDHEN; CDR2 reads SYDVKM. V was trimmed by 1 base and J by 4 bases, leaving 10 bases between them. The CDR3 DNA reads TGTGCCAGCAGTTTATTCGCACAGGCCTATGGCTACACCTTC. Translating gives CASSLFAQAYGYTF.